The 15 T cell receptor beta chains in this list originate from one sample, sequenced in a study of T cell responses to AZD1222 COVID-19 vaccine. Assay: immunoSEQ multiplex PCR; the TCRdb copy retains only in-frame clones and omits some. The sample has around 180,000 clones; just over 85% are singletons. The input for sequencing was peripheral blood, taken on day 0 of AZD1222 vaccination. The receptors originated from an adult in good health.

The V call is TRBV6-5, the J call TRBJ2-2; weak D call: TRBD2 (6 bases). CDR1 and CDR2 (germline): MNHEY, SVGAGI. The CDR3 loop spans 14 amino acids. Trimming took off 5 bases at V and 3 bases at J, with 10 bases between the two ends. CDR3 residues: CASSRGTDTGELFF. The CDR3, as DNA: TGTGCCAGCAGTCGGGGGACTGACACCGGGGAGCTGTTTTTT.

This clone has just one count. The chain is built from TRBV9 and TRBJ2-1; 13 bases map to TRBD2. The length of the CDR3 is 15 residues. Germline CDR1 SGDLS, CDR2 YYNGEE. The V and J ends lost 4 bases and 6 bases, in that order; junction bases with no gene match: 4. CDR3 bases: TGTGCCAGCAGCTCTTGGACTAGCGGGGGCAATGAGCAGTTCTTC. Amino acid sequence: CASSSWTSGGNEQFF.

CDR3 loop: CASSPTYNEQFF. CDR3 in DNA: TGTGCCAGCAGCCCGACCTACAATGAGCAGTTCTTC. The chain combines TRBV7-9 with TRBJ2-1; D is unresolved. The CDR3 loop spans 12 amino acids. The V and J ends lost 5 bases and 2 bases respectively, with 4 bases between them. Per the germline V gene, CDR1 is SEHNR and CDR2 is FQNEAQ (reference sequence).

This chain joins TRBV19 and TRBJ2-3; D is undetermined. The V gene's germline CDR1 is LNHDA and CDR2 SQIVND (reference sequence). V shed 7 bases and J shed 0 bases, with 5 bases lying between them. The CDR3 runs to 12 residues. CDR3 loop: CASTASTDTQYF. CDR3 nucleotide sequence: TGTGCCAGTACCGCGAGCACAGATACGCAGTATTTT.

V and J are TRBV14 and TRBJ1-2; 7 bases are shared with TRBD1. CDR1 SGHDN and CDR2 FVKESK come from the germline V gene. The CDR3 contains 16 residues. V was pared by 4 bases and J by 4 bases, with 12 bases of the junction left unmatched. For the CDR3, the DNA is TGTGCCAGCAGCCCGGCGAGAGGGGGCGATGCCTATGGCTACACCTTC. Protein sequence: CASSPARGGDAYGYTF.

The rearrangement joins TRBV27 to TRBJ1-2; possibly TRBD1 for D (5 bases). In germline, CDR1 is MNHEY, CDR2 SMNVEV (reference sequence). The CDR3 totals 15 residues. V lost 5 bases, J lost 6 bases, and 19 bases lay in between. CDR3 DNA: TGTGCCAGCAGTCTTACCGGGGGGGGGAGCCATGGCTACACCTTC. It codes for CASSLTGGGSHGYTF.

V usage is TRBV10-2 and J usage is TRBJ1-1, with D possibly TRBD1 on 6 matching bases. The CDR3 length is 14 residues. V shed 11 bases and J shed 1 base, with 17 bases lying between them. From germline, CDR1 is WSHSY and CDR2 SAAADI. CDR3 DNA sequence: TGCGCCGCCTGGGGGGGGCAGGGGAACACTGAAGCTTTCTTT. Translation: CAAWGGQGNTEAFF.

The chain joins TRBV18 to TRBJ2-7; D may be TRBD1 (5 bases). The CDR3 sequence is 15 residues long. Trimming took off 3 bases at V and 2 bases at J, with 14 bases between the two ends. Germline values: CDR1 KGHSH, CDR2 LQKENI. DNA of the CDR3: TGTGCCAGCTCACCCTCAAATCGACAGACCTACGAGCAGTACTTC. Translating gives CASSPSNRQTYEQYF.

The V gene is TRBV4-3, the J gene TRBJ2-2, with TRBD2 identical over 9 bases. The CDR3 loop spans 15 amino acids. The ends lost 1 base at V and 8 bases at J; junction bases unmatched: 5. CDR1 and CDR2 (germline): LGHNA, YSLEER. The CDR3 sequence is CASSQGLAGRGELFF. DNA of the CDR3: TGCGCCAGCAGCCAAGGCCTAGCGGGGAGGGGGGAGCTGTTTTTT.

V gene TRBV5-5 combines with J gene TRBJ1-2; a weak D match, TRBD1 (6 bases). V shed 3 bases and J shed 0 bases, with 12 bases lying between them. Germline-derived CDR1 and CDR2 are SGHKS and YYEKEE (reference sequence). The CDR3 contains 15 residues. DNA for the CDR3: TGTGCCAGCAGCTCCGGGGGGCCCGCTAACTATGGCTACACCTTC. It encodes CASSSGGPANYGYTF.

CDR3 bases: TGTGCCAGCCTCCGGGACAGGGACGTTGATACGCAGTATTTT. Its protein product is CASLRDRDVDTQYF. The chain employs TRBV2 and TRBJ2-3, with 9 bases aligning to TRBD1. The CDR3 sequence is 14 residues long. V gave up 8 bases and J gave up 6 bases; unmatched junction bases: 9. Per the germline V gene, CDR1 is SNHLY and CDR2 is FYNNEI. Using reference TRBV2 and TRBJ2-3 for the parts outside the CDR3, the full variable domain is EPEVTQTPSHQVTQMGQEVILRCVPISNHLYFYWYRQILGQKVEFLVSFYNNEISEKSEIFDDQFSVERPDGSNFTLKIRSTKLEDSAMYFCASLRDRDVDTQYFGPGTRLTVL.

V is TRBV6-5 and J is TRBJ1-4; no clear D. This CDR3 comprises 14 residues. V lost 0 bases, J lost 7 bases, and 9 bases lay in between. The germline V gene encodes CDR1 MNHEY and CDR2 SVGAGI. The CDR3 bases are TGTGCCAGCAGTTACTCCCCCACGGCTGAAAAACTGTTTTTT. Amino acid sequence: CASSYSPTAEKLFF.

This sequence joins TRBV14 and TRBJ2-2, with 8 positions matching TRBD2. CDR3 length equals 17 residues. Germline V gene data show CDR1 as SGHDN and CDR2 as FVKESK. Trimming removed 6 bases from V and 0 bases from J; junction bases left unmatched: 9. The CDR3 spells CASRDSGEPTNTGELFF. The CDR3 nucleotides read TGTGCCAGCAGGGATAGCGGGGAACCGACGAACACCGGGGAGCTGTTTTTT.

This chain joins TRBV5-6 and TRBJ1-5; D unclear. V lost 4 bases and J 4 bases, leaving 15 bases between the germline ends. Germline V gene data show CDR1 as SGHDT and CDR2 as YYEEEE. The CDR3 consists of 15 residues. This CDR3 reads CASSQSGGPNQPQHF. In nucleotides, the CDR3 is TGTGCCAGCAGCCAATCTGGAGGGCCAAATCAGCCCCAGCATTTT.

The chain couples TRBV7-3 to TRBJ2-2; 9 bases are a match to TRBD2. Germline V gene data show CDR1 as SGHTA and CDR2 as FQGTGA. The CDR3 consists of 17 residues. Trimming removed 11 bases from V and 5 bases from J; junction bases left unmatched: 18. The CDR3 loop reads CAPRGSGGATDTGELFF. The DNA for the CDR3 is TGTGCCCCCAGGGGTAGCGGGGGCGCAACGGATACCGGGGAGCTGTTTTTT.